This T cell receptor beta chain was captured by sequencing in a study of cytomegalovirus exposure and HLA in healthy donors. The ends lost 0 bases at V and 1 base at J; junction bases unmatched: 0. CDR1 and CDR2 from the germline V gene are MNHNY and SVGAGI (reference sequence). The CDR3 runs 15 residues. The PCR was carried out with 60 Vbeta primers and 13 Jbeta primers. Assay used: immunoSEQ multiplex PCR; TCRdb lists only in-frame clones, some missing. The sample lists around 130,000 clones; more than 60% were seen once. Material: PBMCs. This chain connects TRBV6-6 to TRBJ1-5; 7 bases are shared with TRBD1. The sequence came from a woman aged 18-30 years in good health and CMV-seronegative. CDR3 coding DNA: TGTGCCAGCAGTTACTCAGGGGGCAGCAATCAGCCCCAGCATTTT. Encoded protein: CASSYSGGSNQPQHF.